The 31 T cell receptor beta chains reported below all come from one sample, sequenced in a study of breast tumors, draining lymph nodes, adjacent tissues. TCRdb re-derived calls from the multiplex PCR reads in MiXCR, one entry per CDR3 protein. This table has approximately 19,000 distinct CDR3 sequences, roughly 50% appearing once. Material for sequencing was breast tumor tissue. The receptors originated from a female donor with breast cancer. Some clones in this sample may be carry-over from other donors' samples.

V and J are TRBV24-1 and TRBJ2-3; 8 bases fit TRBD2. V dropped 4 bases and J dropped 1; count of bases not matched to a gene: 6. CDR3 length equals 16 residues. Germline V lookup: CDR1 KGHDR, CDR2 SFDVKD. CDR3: CATSDYLAGRTDTQYF. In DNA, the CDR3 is TGTGCCACCAGTGACTACCTAGCGGGCCGCACAGATACGCAGTATTTT.

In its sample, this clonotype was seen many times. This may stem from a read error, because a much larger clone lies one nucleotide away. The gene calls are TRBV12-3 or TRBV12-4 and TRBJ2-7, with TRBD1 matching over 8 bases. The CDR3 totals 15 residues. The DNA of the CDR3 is TGTGCCAGCAGTTTAGAGTGGACAGGGTTATACGCGCAGTACTTC. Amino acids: CASSLEWTGLYAQYF.

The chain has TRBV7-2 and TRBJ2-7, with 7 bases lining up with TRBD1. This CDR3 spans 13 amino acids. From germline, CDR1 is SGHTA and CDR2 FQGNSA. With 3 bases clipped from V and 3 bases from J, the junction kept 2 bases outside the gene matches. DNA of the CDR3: TGTGCCAGCAGCTTTTCAGGGGGCTACGAGCAGTACTTC. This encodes CASSFSGGYEQYF. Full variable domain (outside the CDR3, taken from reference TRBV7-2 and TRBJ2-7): GAGVSQSPSNKVTEKGKDVELRCDPISGHTALYWYRQSLGQGLEFLIYFQGNSAPDKSGLPSDRFSAERTGGSVSTLTIQRTQQEDSAVYLCASSFSGGYEQYFGPGTRLTVT.

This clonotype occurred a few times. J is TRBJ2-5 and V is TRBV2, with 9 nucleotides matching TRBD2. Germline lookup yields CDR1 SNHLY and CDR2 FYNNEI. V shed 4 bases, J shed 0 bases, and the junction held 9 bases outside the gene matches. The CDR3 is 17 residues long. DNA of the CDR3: TGTGCCAGCAGTGTAACCATAGCGGGGGACAACCAAGAGACCCAGTACTTC. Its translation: CASSVTIAGDNQETQYF.

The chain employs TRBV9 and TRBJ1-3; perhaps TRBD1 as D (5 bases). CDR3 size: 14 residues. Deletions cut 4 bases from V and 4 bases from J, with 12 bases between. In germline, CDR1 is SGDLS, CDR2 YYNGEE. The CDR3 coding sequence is TGTGCCAGCAGCTTTCGAGGGGAGGGAAACACCATATATTTT. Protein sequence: CASSFRGEGNTIYF.

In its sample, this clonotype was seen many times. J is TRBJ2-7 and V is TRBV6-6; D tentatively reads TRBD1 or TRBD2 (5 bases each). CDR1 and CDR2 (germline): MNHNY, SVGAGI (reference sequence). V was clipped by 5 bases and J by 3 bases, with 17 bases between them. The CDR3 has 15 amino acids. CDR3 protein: CASSLSRDLGYEQYF. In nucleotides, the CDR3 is TGTGCCAGCAGTCTCTCCCGGGACCTGGGCTACGAGCAGTACTTC.

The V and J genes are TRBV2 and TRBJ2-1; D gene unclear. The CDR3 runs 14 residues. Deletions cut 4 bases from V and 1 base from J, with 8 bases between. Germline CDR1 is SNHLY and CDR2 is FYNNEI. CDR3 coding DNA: TGTGCCAGCAGTGGGGCCGTTTCCTACAATGAGCAGTTCTTC. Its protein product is CASSGAVSYNEQFF.

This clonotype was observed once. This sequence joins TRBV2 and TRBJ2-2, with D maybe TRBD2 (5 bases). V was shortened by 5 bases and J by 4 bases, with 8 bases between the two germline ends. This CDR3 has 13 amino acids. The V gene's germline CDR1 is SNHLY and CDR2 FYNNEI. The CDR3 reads CASSLGLTGELFF. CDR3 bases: TGTGCCAGCAGTCTCGGACTCACCGGGGAGCTGTTTTTT.

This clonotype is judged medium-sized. Here the CDR3 reads CASSHLAGVGGSYEQYF. The CDR3 DNA sequence: TGTGCCAGCAGCCATCTAGCGGGAGTGGGAGGCTCCTACGAGCAGTACTTC. The rearrangement joins TRBV14 to TRBJ2-7; 10 bases are shared with TRBD2. CDR1 is SGHDN, CDR2 FVKESK, per germline. With 3 bases clipped from V and 0 bases from J, the junction kept 8 bases outside the gene matches. This CDR3 contains 17 residues.

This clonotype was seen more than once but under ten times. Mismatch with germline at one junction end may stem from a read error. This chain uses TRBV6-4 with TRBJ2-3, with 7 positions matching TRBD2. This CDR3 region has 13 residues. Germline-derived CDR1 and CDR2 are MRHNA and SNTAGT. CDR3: CASGPSGTDTQYF. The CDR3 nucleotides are TGTGCCAGCGGGCCTAGCGGCACGGATACGCAGTATTTT.

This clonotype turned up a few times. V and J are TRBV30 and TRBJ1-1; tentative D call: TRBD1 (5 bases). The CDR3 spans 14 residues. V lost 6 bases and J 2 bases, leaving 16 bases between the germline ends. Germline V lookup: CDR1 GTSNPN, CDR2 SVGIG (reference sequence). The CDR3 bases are TGTGCCTGCCAAGGGAGGGGTCTAAACACTGAAGCTTTCTTT. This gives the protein CACQGRGLNTEAFF.

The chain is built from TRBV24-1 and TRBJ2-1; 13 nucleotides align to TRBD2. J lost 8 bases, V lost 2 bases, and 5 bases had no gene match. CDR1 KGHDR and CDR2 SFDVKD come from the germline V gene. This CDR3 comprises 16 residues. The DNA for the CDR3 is TGTGCCACCAGTGATTGGACTAGCGGGAGTTTTGATGAGCAGTTCTTC. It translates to CATSDWTSGSFDEQFF.

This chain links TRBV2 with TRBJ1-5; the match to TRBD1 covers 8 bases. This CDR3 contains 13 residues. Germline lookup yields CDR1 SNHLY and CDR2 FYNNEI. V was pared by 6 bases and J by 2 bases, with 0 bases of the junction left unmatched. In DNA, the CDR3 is TGTGCCAGCAGGGACAGGGGCAATCAGCCCCAGCATTTT. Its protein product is CASRDRGNQPQHF. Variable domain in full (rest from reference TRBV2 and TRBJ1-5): EPEVTQTPSHQVTQMGQEVILRCVPISNHLYFYWYRQILGQKVEFLVSFYNNEISEKSEIFDDQFSVERPDGSNFTLKIRSTKLEDSAMYFCASRDRGNQPQHFGDGTRLSIL.

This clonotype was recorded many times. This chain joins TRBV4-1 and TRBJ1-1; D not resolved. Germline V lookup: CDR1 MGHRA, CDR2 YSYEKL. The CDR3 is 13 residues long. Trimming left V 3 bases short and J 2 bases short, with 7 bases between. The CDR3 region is CASSHGENTEAFF. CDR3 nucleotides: TGCGCCAGCAGCCATGGGGAAAACACTGAAGCTTTCTTT.

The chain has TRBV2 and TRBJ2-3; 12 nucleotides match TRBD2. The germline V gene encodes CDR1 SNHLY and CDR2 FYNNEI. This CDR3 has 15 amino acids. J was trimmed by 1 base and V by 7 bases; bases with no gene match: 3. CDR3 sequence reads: CASTRLAGGTDTQYF. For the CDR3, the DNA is TGTGCCAGCACCCGACTAGCGGGAGGCACAGATACGCAGTATTTT.

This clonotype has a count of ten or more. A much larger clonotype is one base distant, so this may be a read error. The CDR3 loop is CASSRGTSGYNEQFF. The CDR3 DNA reads as TGTGCCAGCAGTCGCGGGACTAGCGGCTACAATGAGCAGTTCTTC. The rearrangement uses TRBV6-4 and TRBJ2-1, with TRBD2 identical over 11 bases. The trim removed 5 bases at V and 3 bases at J, leaving 3 bases unmatched. Per germline, CDR1 MRHNA and CDR2 SNTAGT. There are 15 residues in the CDR3.

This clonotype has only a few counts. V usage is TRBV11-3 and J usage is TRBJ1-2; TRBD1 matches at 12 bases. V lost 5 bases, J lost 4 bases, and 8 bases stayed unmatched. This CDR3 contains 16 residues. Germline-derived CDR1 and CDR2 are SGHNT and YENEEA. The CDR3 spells CASSPAGQGAVYGYTF. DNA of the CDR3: TGTGCCAGCAGCCCGGCGGGACAGGGGGCTGTCTATGGCTACACCTTC.

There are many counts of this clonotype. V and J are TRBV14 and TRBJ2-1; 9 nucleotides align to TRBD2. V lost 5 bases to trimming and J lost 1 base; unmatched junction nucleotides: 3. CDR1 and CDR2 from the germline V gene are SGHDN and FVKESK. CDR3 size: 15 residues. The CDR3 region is CASSAGLASYNEQFF. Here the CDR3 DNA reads TGTGCCAGCAGCGCAGGACTAGCGTCCTACAATGAGCAGTTCTTC.

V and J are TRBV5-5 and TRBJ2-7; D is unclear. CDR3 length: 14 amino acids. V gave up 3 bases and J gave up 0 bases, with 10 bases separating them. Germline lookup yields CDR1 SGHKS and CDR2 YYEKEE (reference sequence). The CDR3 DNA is TGTGCCAGCAGCTCTGGTGTATTCTCCTACGAGCAGTACTTC. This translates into CASSSGVFSYEQYF.

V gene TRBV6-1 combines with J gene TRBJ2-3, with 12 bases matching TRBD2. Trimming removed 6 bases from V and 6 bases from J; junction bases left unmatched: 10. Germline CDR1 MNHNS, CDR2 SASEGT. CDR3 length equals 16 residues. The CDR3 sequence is CASSAFSGTSGDTQYF. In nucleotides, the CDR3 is TGTGCCAGCAGCGCTTTCTCCGGGACTAGCGGGGATACGCAGTATTTT.

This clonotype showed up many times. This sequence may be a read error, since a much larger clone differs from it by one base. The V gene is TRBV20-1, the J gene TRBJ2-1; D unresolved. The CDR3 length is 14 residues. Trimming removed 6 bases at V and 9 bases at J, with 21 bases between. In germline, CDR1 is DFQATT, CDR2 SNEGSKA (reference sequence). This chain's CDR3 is CSALDRSQFTEQFF. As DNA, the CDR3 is TGCAGTGCACTCGACCGTTCCCAATTTACTGAGCAGTTCTTC.

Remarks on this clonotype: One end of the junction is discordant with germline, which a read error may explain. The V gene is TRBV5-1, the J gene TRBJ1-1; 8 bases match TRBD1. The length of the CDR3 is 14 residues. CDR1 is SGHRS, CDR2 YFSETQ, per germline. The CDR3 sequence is CASSLGQGKTGAFF. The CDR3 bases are TGCGCCAGCAGCTTGGGACAGGGGAAGACTGGAGCTTTCTTT.

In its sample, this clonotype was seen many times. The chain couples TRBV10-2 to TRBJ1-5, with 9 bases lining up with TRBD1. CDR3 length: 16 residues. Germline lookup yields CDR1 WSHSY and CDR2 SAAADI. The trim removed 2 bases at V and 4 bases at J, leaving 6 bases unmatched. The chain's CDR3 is CASSEKKGQGNQPQHF. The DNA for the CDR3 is TGCGCCAGCAGTGAGAAAAAGGGACAGGGAAATCAGCCCCAGCATTTT.

The CDR3 here is CASNPRTSFNGRLFF. CDR3 DNA: TGTGCCAGCAACCCACGGACTTCCTTTAATGGAAGACTGTTTTTT. The rearrangement uses TRBV5-5 and TRBJ1-4; D ambiguous. Germline V CDR1 and CDR2: SGHKS, YYEKEE (reference sequence). The CDR3 loop spans 15 amino acids. Deletions cut 6 bases from V and 13 bases from J, with 25 bases between.

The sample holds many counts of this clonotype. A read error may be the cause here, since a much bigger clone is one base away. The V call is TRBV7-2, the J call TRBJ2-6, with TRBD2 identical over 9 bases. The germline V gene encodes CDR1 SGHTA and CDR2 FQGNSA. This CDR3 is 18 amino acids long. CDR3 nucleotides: TGTGCCAGCAGCCAAGGGGTTCTGGGGGCGGGGGGGGCCCACGTCCTGACTTTC. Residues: CASSQGVLGAGGAHVLTF.

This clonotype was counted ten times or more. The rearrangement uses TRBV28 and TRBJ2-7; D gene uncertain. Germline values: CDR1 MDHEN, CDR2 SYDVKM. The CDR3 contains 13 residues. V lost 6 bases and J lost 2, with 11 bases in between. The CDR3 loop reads CASRGRPTYEQYF. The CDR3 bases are TGTGCCAGCAGGGGCAGACCAACCTACGAGCAGTACTTC.

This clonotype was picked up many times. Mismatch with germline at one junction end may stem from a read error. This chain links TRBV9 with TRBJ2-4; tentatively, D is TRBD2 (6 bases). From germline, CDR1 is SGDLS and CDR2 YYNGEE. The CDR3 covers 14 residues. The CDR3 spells CASSVGGRGNIQSF. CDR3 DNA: TGTGCCAGCAGCGTCGGCGGGCGGGGAAACATTCAGTCCTTC.

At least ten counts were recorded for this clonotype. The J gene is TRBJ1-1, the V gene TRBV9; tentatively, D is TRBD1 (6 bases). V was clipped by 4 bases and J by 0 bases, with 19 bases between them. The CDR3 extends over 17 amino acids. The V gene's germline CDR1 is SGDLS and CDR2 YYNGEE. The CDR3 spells CASSRRDTVGMNTEAFF. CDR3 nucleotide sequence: TGTGCCAGCAGCCGTCGGGACACCGTCGGTATGAACACTGAAGCTTTCTTT.

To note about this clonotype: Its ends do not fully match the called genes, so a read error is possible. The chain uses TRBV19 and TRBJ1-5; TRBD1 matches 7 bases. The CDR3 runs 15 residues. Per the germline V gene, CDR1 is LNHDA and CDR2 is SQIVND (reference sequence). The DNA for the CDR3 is TGTGCCAGTAGTATAGACGACAGGGACGGTCAGCTCCAGCATTTT. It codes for CASSIDDRDGQLQHF.

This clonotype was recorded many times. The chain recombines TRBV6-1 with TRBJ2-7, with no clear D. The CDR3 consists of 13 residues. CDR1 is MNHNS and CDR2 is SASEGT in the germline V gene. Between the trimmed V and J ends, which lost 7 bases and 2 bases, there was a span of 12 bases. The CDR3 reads CASKEGFTYEQYF. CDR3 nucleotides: TGTGCCAGCAAAGAAGGATTTACCTACGAGCAGTACTTC.

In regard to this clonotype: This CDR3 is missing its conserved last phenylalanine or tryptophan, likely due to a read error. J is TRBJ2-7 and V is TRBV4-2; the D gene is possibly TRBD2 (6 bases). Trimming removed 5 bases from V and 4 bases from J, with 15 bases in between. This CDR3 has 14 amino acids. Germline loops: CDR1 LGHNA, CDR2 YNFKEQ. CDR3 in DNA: TGTGCCAGCAGCAAAACCGCGGGGAGGTACGAGCAGTACCTC. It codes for CASSKTAGRYEQYL.